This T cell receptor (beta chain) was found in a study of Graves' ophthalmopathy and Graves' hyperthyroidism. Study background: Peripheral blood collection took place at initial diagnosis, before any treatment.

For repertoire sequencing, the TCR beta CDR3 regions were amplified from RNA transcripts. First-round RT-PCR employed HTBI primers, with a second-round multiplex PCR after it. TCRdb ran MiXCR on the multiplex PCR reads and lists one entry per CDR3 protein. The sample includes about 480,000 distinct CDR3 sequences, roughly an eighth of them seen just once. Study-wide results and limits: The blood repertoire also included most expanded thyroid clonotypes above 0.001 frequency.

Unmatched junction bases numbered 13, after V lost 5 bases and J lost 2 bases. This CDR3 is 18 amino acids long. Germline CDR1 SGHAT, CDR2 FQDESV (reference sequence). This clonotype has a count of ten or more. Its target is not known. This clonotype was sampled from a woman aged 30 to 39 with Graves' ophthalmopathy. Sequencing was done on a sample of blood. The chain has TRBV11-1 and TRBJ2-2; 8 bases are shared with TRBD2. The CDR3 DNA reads TGTGCCAGCAGCCCCGGGTACAGCGGGAGTATAAACACCGGGGAGCTGTTTTTT. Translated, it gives CASSPGYSGSINTGELFF.